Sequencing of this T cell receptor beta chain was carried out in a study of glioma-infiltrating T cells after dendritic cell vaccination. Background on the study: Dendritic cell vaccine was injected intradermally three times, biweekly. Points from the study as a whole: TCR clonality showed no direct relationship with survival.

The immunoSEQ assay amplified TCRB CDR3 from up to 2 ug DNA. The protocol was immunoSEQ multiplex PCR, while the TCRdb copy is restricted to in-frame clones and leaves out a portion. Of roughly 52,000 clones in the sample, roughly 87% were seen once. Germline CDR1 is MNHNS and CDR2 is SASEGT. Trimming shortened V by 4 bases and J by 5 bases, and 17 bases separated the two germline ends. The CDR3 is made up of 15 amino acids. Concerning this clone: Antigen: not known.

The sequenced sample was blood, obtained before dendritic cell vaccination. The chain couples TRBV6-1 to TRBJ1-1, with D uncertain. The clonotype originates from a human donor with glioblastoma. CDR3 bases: TGTGCCAGCAGTGCCGTATTGGGAGTTGGGACTGAAGCTTTCTTT. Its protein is CASSAVLGVGTEAFF.